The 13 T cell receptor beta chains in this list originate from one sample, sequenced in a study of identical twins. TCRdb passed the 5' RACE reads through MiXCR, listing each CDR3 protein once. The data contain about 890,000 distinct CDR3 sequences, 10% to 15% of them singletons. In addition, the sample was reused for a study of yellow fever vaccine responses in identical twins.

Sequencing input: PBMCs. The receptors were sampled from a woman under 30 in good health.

CDR3 DNA: TGTGCCAGCAGTCCTCGGGAGATTTCCGCGCTCGAGCAGTACTTC. Protein sequence: CASSPREISALEQYF. The chain carries TRBV27 and TRBJ2-7; D might be TRBD2 (6 bases). CDR1 and CDR2 (germline): MNHEY, SMNVEV (reference sequence). The CDR3 loop spans 15 amino acids. V was trimmed by 5 bases and J by 6 bases, leaving 20 bases between them.

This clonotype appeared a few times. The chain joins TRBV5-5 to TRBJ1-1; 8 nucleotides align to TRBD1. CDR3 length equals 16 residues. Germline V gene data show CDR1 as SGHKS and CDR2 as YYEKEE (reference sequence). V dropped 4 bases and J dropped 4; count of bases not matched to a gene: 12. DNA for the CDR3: TGTGCCAGCAGCCAACTACAGGACAGGGCGGGCACTGAAGCTTTCTTT. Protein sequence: CASSQLQDRAGTEAFF.

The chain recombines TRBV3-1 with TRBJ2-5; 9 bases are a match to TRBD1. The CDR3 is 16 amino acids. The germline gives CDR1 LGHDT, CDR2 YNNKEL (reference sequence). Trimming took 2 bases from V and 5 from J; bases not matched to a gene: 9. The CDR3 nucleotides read TGTGCCAGCAGCCAATCGACCGGGACAGGGAAGGAGACCCAGTACTTC. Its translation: CASSQSTGTGKETQYF.

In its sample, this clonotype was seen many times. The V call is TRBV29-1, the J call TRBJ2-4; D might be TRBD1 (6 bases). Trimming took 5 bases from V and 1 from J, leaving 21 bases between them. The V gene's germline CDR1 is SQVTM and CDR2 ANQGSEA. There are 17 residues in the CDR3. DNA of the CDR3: TGCAGCGTTTTTCTCCCATTAACAGGGAACGCCAAAAACATTCAGTACTTC. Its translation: CSVFLPLTGNAKNIQYF.

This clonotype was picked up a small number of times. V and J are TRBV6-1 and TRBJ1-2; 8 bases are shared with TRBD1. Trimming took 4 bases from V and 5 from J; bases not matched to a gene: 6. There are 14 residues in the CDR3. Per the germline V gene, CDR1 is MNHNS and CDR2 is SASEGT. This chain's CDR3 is CASSVGGQAYGYTF. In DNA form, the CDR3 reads TGTGCCAGCAGTGTCGGGGGACAGGCATATGGCTACACCTTC.

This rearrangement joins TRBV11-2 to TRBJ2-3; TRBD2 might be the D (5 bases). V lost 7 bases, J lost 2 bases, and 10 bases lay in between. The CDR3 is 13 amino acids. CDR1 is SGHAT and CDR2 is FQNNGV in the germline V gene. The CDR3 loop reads CASTTLDTDTQYF. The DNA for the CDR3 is TGTGCCAGCACGACACTAGACACAGATACGCAGTATTTT.

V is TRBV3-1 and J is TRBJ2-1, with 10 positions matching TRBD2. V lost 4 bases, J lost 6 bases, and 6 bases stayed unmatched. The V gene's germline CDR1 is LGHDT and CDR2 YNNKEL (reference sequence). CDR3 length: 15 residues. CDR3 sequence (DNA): TGTGCCAGCAGCCCCCGACTAGCGGGTCGCAATGAGCAGTTCTTC. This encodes CASSPRLAGRNEQFF.

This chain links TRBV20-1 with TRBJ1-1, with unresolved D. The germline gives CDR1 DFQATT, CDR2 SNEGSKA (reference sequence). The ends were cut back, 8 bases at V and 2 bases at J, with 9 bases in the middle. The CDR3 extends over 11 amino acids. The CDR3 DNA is TGCAGTTCAGGACCAAACACTGAAGCTTTCTTT. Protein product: CSSGPNTEAFF.

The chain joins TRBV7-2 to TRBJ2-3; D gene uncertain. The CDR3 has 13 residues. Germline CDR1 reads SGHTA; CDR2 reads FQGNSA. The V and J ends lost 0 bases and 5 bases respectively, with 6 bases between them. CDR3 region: CASSLAPIDTQYF. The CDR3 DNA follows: TGTGCCAGCAGCTTAGCGCCTATAGATACGCAGTATTTT.

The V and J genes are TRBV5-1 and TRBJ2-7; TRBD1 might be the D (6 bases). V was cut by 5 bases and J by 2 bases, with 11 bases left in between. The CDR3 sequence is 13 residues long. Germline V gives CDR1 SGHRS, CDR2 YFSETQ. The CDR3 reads CASSATGTYEQYF. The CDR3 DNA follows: TGCGCCAGCAGTGCGACAGGAACCTACGAGCAGTACTTC.

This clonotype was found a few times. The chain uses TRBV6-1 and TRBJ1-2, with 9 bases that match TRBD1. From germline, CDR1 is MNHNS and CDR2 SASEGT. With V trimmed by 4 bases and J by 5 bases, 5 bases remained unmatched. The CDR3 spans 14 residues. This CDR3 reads CASSVGQGSYGYTF. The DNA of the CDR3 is TGTGCCAGCAGTGTAGGACAGGGGAGTTATGGCTACACCTTC.

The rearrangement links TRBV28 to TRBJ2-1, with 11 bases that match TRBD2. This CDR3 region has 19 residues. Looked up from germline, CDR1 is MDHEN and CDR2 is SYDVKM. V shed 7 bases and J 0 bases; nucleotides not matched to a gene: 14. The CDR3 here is CASKGPGLAAGSSYNEQFF. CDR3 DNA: TGTGCCAGCAAGGGGCCGGGACTAGCGGCTGGAAGCTCCTACAATGAGCAGTTCTTC.

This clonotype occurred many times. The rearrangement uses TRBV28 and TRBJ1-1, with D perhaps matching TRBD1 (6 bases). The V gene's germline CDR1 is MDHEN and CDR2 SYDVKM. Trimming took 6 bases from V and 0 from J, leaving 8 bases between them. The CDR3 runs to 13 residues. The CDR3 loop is CASRTGMNTEAFF. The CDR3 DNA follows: TGTGCCAGCAGAACAGGGATGAACACTGAAGCTTTCTTT.